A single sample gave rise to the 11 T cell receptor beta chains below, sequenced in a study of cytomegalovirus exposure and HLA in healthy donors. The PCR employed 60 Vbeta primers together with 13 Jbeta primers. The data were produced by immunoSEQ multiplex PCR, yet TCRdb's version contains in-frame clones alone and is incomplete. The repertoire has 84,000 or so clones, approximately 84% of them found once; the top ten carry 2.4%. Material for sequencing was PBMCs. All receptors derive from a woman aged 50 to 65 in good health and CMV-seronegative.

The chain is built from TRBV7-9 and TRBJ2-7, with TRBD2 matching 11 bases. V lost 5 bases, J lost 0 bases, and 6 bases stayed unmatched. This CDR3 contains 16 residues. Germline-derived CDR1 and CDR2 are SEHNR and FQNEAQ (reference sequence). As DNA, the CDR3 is TGTGCCAGCAGCATCGCTAGCGGGAGGCTCTCCTACGAGCAGTACTTC. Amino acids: CASSIASGRLSYEQYF.

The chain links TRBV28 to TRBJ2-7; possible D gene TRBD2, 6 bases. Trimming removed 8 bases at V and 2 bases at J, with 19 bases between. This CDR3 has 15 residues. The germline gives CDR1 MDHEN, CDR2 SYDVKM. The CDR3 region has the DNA TGTGCCAGCCATAACCGCGGGGATGGGACCTACGAGCAGTACTTC. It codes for CASHNRGDGTYEQYF.

This CDR3 is CASNTGTGPYNEQFF. CDR3 coding DNA: TGTGCCAGTAATACCGGGACAGGTCCCTACAATGAGCAGTTCTTC. The V call is TRBV19, the J call TRBJ2-1; 8 bases agree with TRBD1. The junction had 7 bases not matched to a gene; V was cut back by 7 bases and J by 2 bases. The CDR3 is 15 residues long. Looked up from germline, CDR1 is LNHDA and CDR2 is SQIVND (reference sequence).

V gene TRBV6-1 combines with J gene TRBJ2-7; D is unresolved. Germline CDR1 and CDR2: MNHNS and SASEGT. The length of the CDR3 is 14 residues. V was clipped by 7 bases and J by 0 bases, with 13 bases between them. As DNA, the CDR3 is TGTGCCAGCAAGTTAAACAGATTCTCCTACGAGCAGTACTTC. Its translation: CASKLNRFSYEQYF.

In DNA form, the CDR3 reads TGTGCCAGTAGTTCGCGACACGAAAAACTGAACTATGGCTACACCTTC. Translating it yields CASSSRHEKLNYGYTF. The chain combines TRBV19 with TRBJ1-2; D gene ambiguous. With 5 bases removed from V and 2 bases from J, the gap between germline ends came to 18 bases. Germline CDR1 is LNHDA and CDR2 is SQIVND (reference sequence). The length of the CDR3 is 16 residues.

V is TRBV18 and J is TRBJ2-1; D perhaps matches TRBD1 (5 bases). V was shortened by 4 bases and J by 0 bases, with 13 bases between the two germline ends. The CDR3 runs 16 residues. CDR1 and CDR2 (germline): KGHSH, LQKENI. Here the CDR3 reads CASSLSGLSSYNEQFF. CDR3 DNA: TGTGCCAGCTCACTTTCAGGGCTCAGCTCCTACAATGAGCAGTTCTTC. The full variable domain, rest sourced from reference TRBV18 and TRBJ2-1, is NAGVMQNPRHLVRRRGQEARLRCSPMKGHSHVYWYRQLPEEGLKFMVYLQKENIIDESGMPKERFSAEFPKEGPSILRIQQVVRGDSAAYFCASSLSGLSSYNEQFFGPGTRLTVL.

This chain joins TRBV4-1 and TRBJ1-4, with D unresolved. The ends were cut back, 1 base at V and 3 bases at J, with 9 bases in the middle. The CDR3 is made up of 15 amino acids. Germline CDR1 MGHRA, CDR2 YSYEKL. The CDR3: CASSQVAIANEKLFF. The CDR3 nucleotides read TGCGCCAGCAGCCAAGTCGCGATCGCTAATGAAAAACTGTTTTTT.

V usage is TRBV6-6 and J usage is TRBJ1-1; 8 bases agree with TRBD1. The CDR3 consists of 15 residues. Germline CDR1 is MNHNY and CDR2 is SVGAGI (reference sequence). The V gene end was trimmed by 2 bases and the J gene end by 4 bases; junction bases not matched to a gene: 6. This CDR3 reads CASSYRQGAATEAFF. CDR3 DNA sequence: TGTGCCAGCAGTTACCGTCAGGGGGCGGCCACTGAAGCTTTCTTT.

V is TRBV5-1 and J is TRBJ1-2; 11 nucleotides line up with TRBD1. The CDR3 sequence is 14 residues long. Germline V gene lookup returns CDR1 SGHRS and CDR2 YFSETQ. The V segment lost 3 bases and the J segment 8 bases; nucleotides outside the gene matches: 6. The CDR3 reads CASSSTGTGGGYTF. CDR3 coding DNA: TGCGCCAGCAGCTCAACCGGGACAGGGGGGGGCTACACCTTC.

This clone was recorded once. The CDR3: CASSTRTGGRPVKNIQYF. The CDR3 region has the DNA TGTGCCAGCAGTACCCGGACAGGGGGAAGACCCGTTAAAAACATTCAGTACTTC. The genes are TRBV27 and TRBJ2-4; 10 bases match TRBD1. Germline CDR1 and CDR2: MNHEY and SMNVEV (reference sequence). V was clipped by 5 bases and J by 4 bases; unmatched bases: 14. The CDR3 loop spans 18 amino acids.

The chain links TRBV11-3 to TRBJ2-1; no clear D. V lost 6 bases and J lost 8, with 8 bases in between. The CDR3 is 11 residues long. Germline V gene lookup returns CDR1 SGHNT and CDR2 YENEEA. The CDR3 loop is CASSSTDEQFF. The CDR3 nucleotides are TGTGCCAGCAGTTCAACGGATGAGCAGTTCTTC.